The 26 T cell receptor beta chains below come from one sample, sequenced in a study of cytomegalovirus exposure and HLA in healthy donors. Researchers ran the PCR with 60 Vbeta and 13 Jbeta primers. Assay used: immunoSEQ multiplex PCR; TCRdb lists only in-frame clones, some missing. The table lists over 35,000 clones, 45% to 65% of them singletons. Material for sequencing was PBMCs. Receptors originate from a human donor in good health.

The rearrangement joins TRBV4-2 to TRBJ1-4, with D perhaps matching TRBD1 (5 bases). Germline V gives CDR1 LGHNA, CDR2 YNFKEQ. CDR3 size: 15 residues. The V gene lost 1 base and the J gene lost 7 bases, with 13 bases spanning the gap. CDR3 loop: CASSQGRAVAEKLFF. The CDR3 bases are TGTGCCAGCAGCCAAGGCAGGGCGGTCGCTGAAAAACTGTTTTTT.

The table lists this clone with a few counts. V and J are TRBV6-5 and TRBJ1-1; D perhaps matches TRBD1 (6 bases). Germline V gene sequence: CDR1 MNHEY, CDR2 SVGAGI. Trimming stripped 6 bases from V and 1 base from J, with 15 bases between. The CDR3 covers 15 residues. The CDR3 reads CASRTPGQQNTEAFF. The CDR3 nucleotides read TGTGCCAGCAGAACCCCGGGACAACAGAACACTGAAGCTTTCTTT.

This rearrangement joins TRBV14 to TRBJ1-2; D might be TRBD1 (6 bases). CDR1 and CDR2 from the germline V gene are SGHDN and FVKESK. Between the trimmed V and J ends, which lost 6 bases and 5 bases, there was a span of 19 bases. The CDR3 loop spans 15 amino acids. This CDR3 is CASSPLDPRGYGYTF. CDR3 DNA: TGTGCCAGCAGTCCACTAGACCCCAGGGGATATGGCTACACCTTC.

The chain links TRBV29-1 to TRBJ1-2, with 10 nucleotides matching TRBD1. The CDR3 contains 13 residues. Germline CDR1 SQVTM, CDR2 ANQGSEA. J lost 7 bases, V lost 2 bases, and 4 bases had no gene match. CDR3 protein: CSVERDRGGGYTF. CDR3 in DNA: TGCAGCGTTGAACGGGACAGGGGTGGTGGCTACACCTTC.

The rearrangement links TRBV5-1 to TRBJ2-1; TRBD1 is a possible D gene (6 bases). CDR1 is SGHRS, CDR2 YFSETQ, per germline. V was pared by 4 bases and J by 3 bases, with 11 bases between. The CDR3 loop spans 14 amino acids. Here the CDR3 reads CASSSGQHYNEQFF. CDR3 sequence (DNA): TGCGCCAGCAGCAGCGGACAGCACTACAATGAGCAGTTCTTC. Complete variable domain (other parts from reference TRBV5-1 and TRBJ2-1): KAGVTQTPRYLIKTRGQQVTLSCSPISGHRSVSWYQQTPGQGLQFLFEYFSETQRNKGNFPGRFSGRQFSNSRSEMNVSTLELGDSALYLCASSSGQHYNEQFFGPGTRLTVL.

The chain uses TRBV15 and TRBJ2-7; D possibly corresponds to TRBD2 (6 bases). In germline, CDR1 is LNHNV, CDR2 YYDKDF (reference sequence). V lost 6 bases and J lost 5, with 14 bases in between. CDR3 size: 13 residues. CDR3 region: CATREAGLHEQYF. CDR3 DNA: TGTGCCACCAGGGAAGCGGGCCTACACGAGCAGTACTTC.

The rearrangement links TRBV5-6 to TRBJ1-4; D perhaps matches TRBD1 (5 bases). Germline V gives CDR1 SGHDT, CDR2 YYEEEE. The ends were cut back, 4 bases at V and 8 bases at J, with 15 bases in the middle. The CDR3 runs to 14 residues. CDR3 sequence reads: CASSGTGTGEKLFF. In nucleotides, the CDR3 is TGTGCCAGCAGCGGGACGGGGACTGGCGAAAAACTGTTTTTT.

This chain uses TRBV2 with TRBJ2-3, with 8 bases that match TRBD2. The V segment lost 4 bases and the J segment 4 bases; nucleotides outside the gene matches: 7. Germline V lookup: CDR1 SNHLY, CDR2 FYNNEI. This CDR3 has 15 residues. The CDR3 loop reads CASSGPGLAADTQYF. CDR3 DNA sequence: TGTGCCAGCAGTGGGCCCGGACTAGCAGCAGATACGCAGTATTTT.

The chain employs TRBV10-3 and TRBJ2-7, with 12 bases matching TRBD2. The CDR3 length is 16 residues. After removal of 6 bases from V and 5 bases from J, the junction contained 11 bases not matched to a gene. Germline V gene lookup returns CDR1 ENHRY and CDR2 SYGVKD. In nucleotides, the CDR3 is TGTGCCATCAGAGGCGGGCTGCTAGCGGGAGGGGACGAGCAGTACTTC. Translation: CAIRGGLLAGGDEQYF.

This clone was observed a handful of times. The rearrangement links TRBV6-1 to TRBJ1-2; 9 nucleotides match TRBD1. CDR3 length equals 15 residues. The germline V gene has CDR1 MNHNS and CDR2 SASEGT. J was trimmed by 1 base and V by 6 bases; bases with no gene match: 6. CDR3 bases: TGTGCCAGCAGCGCACAGGGGGCAGATAACTATGGCTACACCTTC. Translating gives CASSAQGADNYGYTF.

The chain is built from TRBV9 and TRBJ1-2, with D tentatively TRBD1 (5 bases). The germline V gene has CDR1 SGDLS and CDR2 YYNGEE. Between the trimmed V and J ends, which lost 0 bases and 8 bases, there was a span of 11 bases. The CDR3 consists of 13 residues. The chain's CDR3 is CASSVEQGSGYTF. In DNA, the CDR3 is TGTGCCAGCAGCGTAGAGCAGGGATCGGGCTACACCTTC. The variable domain in full, completed from reference TRBV9 and TRBJ1-2, reads DSGVTQTPKHLITATGQRVTLRCSPRSGDLSVYWYQQSLDQGLQFLIQYYNGEERAKGNILERFSAQQFPDLHSELNLSSLELGDSALYFCASSVEQGSGYTFGSGTRLTVV.

This clone has more than one count but fewer than ten. The gene calls are TRBV30 and TRBJ2-5; 9 bases are shared with TRBD2. V lost 0 bases, J lost 5 bases, and 10 bases stayed unmatched. This CDR3 is built from 16 residues. The germline V gene encodes CDR1 GTSNPN and CDR2 SVGIG (reference sequence). This CDR3 reads CAWSVLGSGSFETQYF. For the CDR3, the DNA is TGTGCCTGGAGTGTACTGGGTAGCGGGAGTTTTGAGACCCAGTACTTC.

This chain joins TRBV7-2 and TRBJ2-2; D perhaps matches TRBD1 (5 bases). V was clipped by 5 bases and J by 3 bases, with 10 bases between them. The CDR3 is 14 residues long. The germline V gene encodes CDR1 SGHTA and CDR2 FQGNSA. The CDR3 DNA reads as TGTGCCAGCAGCCCAGGGCCCTACACCGGGGAGCTGTTTTTT. Amino acid sequence: CASSPGPYTGELFF.

The chain joins TRBV7-6 to TRBJ2-2; TRBD1 aligns across 7 bases. The CDR3 covers 13 residues. Losses at the gene ends were 5 bases for V and 6 bases for J; bases not matched to a gene: 3. CDR1 and CDR2 (germline): SGHVS, FNYEAQ. In DNA form, the CDR3 reads TGTGCCAGCAGCAACCAGGGGGCCGGGGAGCTGTTTTTT. As protein: CASSNQGAGELFF.

This clone was detected only a few times. The chain carries TRBV28 and TRBJ1-5; 11 nucleotides align to TRBD1. This CDR3 is 14 amino acids long. Germline lookup yields CDR1 MDHEN and CDR2 SYDVKM. V gave up 8 bases and J gave up 2 bases; unmatched junction bases: 2. The chain's CDR3 is CASWTGGRNQPQHF. CDR3 bases: TGTGCCAGCTGGACAGGGGGCCGCAATCAGCCCCAGCATTTT.

This clone has a handful of counts. The rearrangement links TRBV11-3 to TRBJ2-3, with TRBD2 matching over 8 bases. This CDR3 region has 16 residues. The germline CDR1 and CDR2 sequences are SGHNT and YENEEA. Losses at the gene ends were 0 bases for V and 0 bases for J; bases not matched to a gene: 2. In DNA, the CDR3 is TGTGCCAGCAGCTTAGATGTAGCGGGGAGCACAGATACGCAGTATTTT. It specifies CASSLDVAGSTDTQYF.

The rearrangement uses TRBV5-1 and TRBJ1-4; TRBD1 matches at 8 bases. The V gene's germline CDR1 is SGHRS and CDR2 YFSETQ. The CDR3 totals 16 residues. V lost 4 bases to trimming and J lost 7 bases; unmatched junction nucleotides: 12. The CDR3 spells CASSRGGQEVAEKLFF. The CDR3 region has the DNA TGCGCCAGCAGCAGGGGGGGACAGGAGGTGGCTGAAAAACTGTTTTTT. The full variable domain, its missing parts supplied by reference TRBV5-1 and TRBJ1-4, is KAGVTQTPRYLIKTRGQQVTLSCSPISGHRSVSWYQQTPGQGLQFLFEYFSETQRNKGNFPGRFSGRQFSNSRSEMNVSTLELGDSALYLCASSRGGQEVAEKLFFGSGTQLSVL.

This clone was found a few times. The chain couples TRBV28 to TRBJ2-1, with D tentatively TRBD2 (6 bases). In germline, CDR1 is MDHEN, CDR2 SYDVKM. The CDR3 has 13 residues. The ends were cut back, 10 bases at V and 0 bases at J, with 10 bases in the middle. The CDR3 region is CATYGSSYNEQFF. In nucleotides, the CDR3 is TGTGCCACCTACGGGAGCTCCTACAATGAGCAGTTCTTC.

This chain connects TRBV12-2 to TRBJ1-2; TRBD1, the table's D call, was not compared with the DNA. TRBV12-2 is a pseudogene segment. The CDR3 consists of 15 residues. The CDR3 here is CASRPTDRVFHGYTF. The DNA of the CDR3 is TGTGCAAGTCGCCCAACAGACAGGGTTTTTCATGGCTACACCTTC.

The chain couples TRBV11-2 to TRBJ2-7; D not resolved. The CDR3 has 15 residues. The V gene's germline CDR1 is SGHAT and CDR2 FQNNGV. V lost 2 bases, J lost 4 bases, and 15 bases lay in between. The CDR3 region has the DNA TGTGCCAGCAGCTTAACCCCCCAGGTTTTATACGAGCAGTACTTC. Residues: CASSLTPQVLYEQYF.

This chain uses TRBV7-2 with TRBJ2-5; 7 bases are shared with TRBD1. Matching the DNA end better, TRBJ2-7 makes the J call doubtful. Per the germline V gene, CDR1 is SGHTA and CDR2 is FQGNSA. The CDR3 is 14 residues long. Here the CDR3 DNA reads TGTGCCAGCAGCTTGGTAAAGGGGGCTTACGAGCAGTACTTC. Translated, it gives CASSLVKGAYEQYF.

This clone came up a few times. The chain recombines TRBV7-2 with TRBJ1-2; D is undetermined. Germline lookup yields CDR1 SGHTA and CDR2 FQGNSA. Trimming took off 5 bases at V and 3 bases at J, with 10 bases between the two ends. The length of the CDR3 is 13 residues. This CDR3 is CASSPLVDYGYTF. The CDR3 DNA sequence: TGTGCCAGCAGCCCCCTCGTTGACTATGGCTACACCTTC.

The V and J genes are TRBV12-1 and TRBJ2-1; the table assigns TRBD2, which was not confirmed against the DNA. TRBV12-1 is a documented pseudogene. This CDR3 region has 18 residues. The CDR3 sequence: CASSFVPGGNPPYNEQFF. CDR3 coding DNA: TGTGCCAGCAGCTTTGTGCCAGGCGGGAACCCCCCCTACAATGAGCAGTTCTTC.

This clone has a handful of counts. The V call is TRBV27, the J call TRBJ1-4, with 8 bases that match TRBD1. Germline CDR1 is MNHEY and CDR2 is SMNVEV (reference sequence). V lost 0 bases and J lost 5; bases outside the gene matches: 2. The CDR3 consists of 15 residues. For the CDR3, the DNA is TGTGCCAGCAGTTTATCGAGACAGGGGAATGAAAAACTGTTTTTT. It is translated as CASSLSRQGNEKLFF. The full variable domain, in which reference TRBV27 and TRBJ1-4 provide the parts outside the CDR3, is EAQVTQNPRYLITVTGKKLTVTCSQNMNHEYMSWYRQDPGLGLRQIYYSMNVEVTDKGDVPEGYKVSRKEKRNFPLILESPSPNQTSLYFCASSLSRQGNEKLFFGSGTQLSVL.

This clone occurred a few times. The chain carries TRBV5-1 and TRBJ2-5; 8 bases map to TRBD1. The V segment lost 3 bases and the J segment 5 bases; nucleotides outside the gene matches: 3. The CDR3 is 13 amino acids. CDR1 SGHRS and CDR2 YFSETQ come from the germline V gene. The CDR3 nucleotides read TGCGCCAGCAGCTACAGGGGGGTGGAGACCCAGTACTTC. Translation: CASSYRGVETQYF.

This chain joins TRBV7-6 and TRBJ1-6, with 9 bases identical to TRBD1. Germline V gene data show CDR1 as SGHVS and CDR2 as FNYEAQ. This CDR3 is built from 15 residues. V was clipped by 6 bases and J by 4 bases; unmatched bases: 4. CDR3 sequence reads: CASSYGQGYNSPLHF. The CDR3 coding sequence is TGTGCCAGCAGTTACGGACAGGGGTATAATTCACCCCTCCACTTT.